What follows are 10 T cell receptor beta chains derived from one specimen sequenced in a study of early T cells in non-severe SARS-CoV-2 infection. Each CDR3 protein is one row after TCRdb ran MiXCR on the 5' RACE reads. The data contain some 55,000 distinct CDR3 sequences, roughly 12% of them singletons. This specimen was whole blood, taken at baseline. All receptors derive from an adult who was a healthcare worker with PCR-confirmed SARS-CoV-2 infection or an uninfected control (not recorded which).

This clonotype appeared a few times. This chain joins TRBV28 and TRBJ2-7; D unresolved. CDR1 is MDHEN and CDR2 is SYDVKM in the germline V gene. The CDR3 spans 15 residues. Trimming removed 6 bases from V and 3 bases from J, with 18 bases in between. The CDR3 loop is CASSPTTTLYYEQYF. The CDR3 nucleotides read TGTGCCAGCAGCCCAACAACCACCCTTTACTACGAGCAGTACTTC.

This clonotype was seen only a few times. V gene TRBV12-5 combines with J gene TRBJ2-5, with 7 positions matching TRBD1. This CDR3 has 15 amino acids. Germline lookup yields CDR1 LGHNT and CDR2 FRNRAP. The J segment lost 2 bases and the V segment lost 6 bases, leaving 9 bases of the junction unmatched. CDR3 sequence reads: CASGPYPGGQETQYF. DNA of the CDR3: TGTGCTAGTGGGCCTTACCCAGGGGGACAAGAGACCCAGTACTTC.

The V call is TRBV5-5, the J call TRBJ2-3; D is uncertain. This CDR3 has 14 residues. Trimming left V 7 bases short and J 1 base short, with 13 bases between. Germline CDR1 is SGHKS and CDR2 is YYEKEE (reference sequence). The CDR3 loop is CASLTRPGTDTQYF. The CDR3, as DNA: TGTGCCAGCTTGACCCGGCCGGGCACAGATACGCAGTATTTT.

This clonotype has a count of ten or more. The rearrangement joins TRBV12-3 or TRBV12-4 to TRBJ2-7; 7 bases are a match to TRBD1. The CDR3 length is 15 residues. J gave up 2 bases and V 5 bases, and 9 bases lay outside the gene matches. The CDR3 DNA is TGTGCCAGCAGTGTCTACGGGACAGATACCTACGAGCAGTACTTC. Translating gives CASSVYGTDTYEQYF.

This clonotype has just a few counts. The V gene is TRBV28, the J gene TRBJ1-5; no clear D. CDR3 size: 14 residues. V gave up 2 bases and J gave up 4 bases, with 9 bases separating them. The germline gives CDR1 MDHEN, CDR2 SYDVKM. CDR3 sequence reads: CASSLVQRNQPQHF. CDR3 nucleotides: TGTGCCAGCAGTTTAGTCCAGAGGAATCAGCCCCAGCATTTT.

The CDR3, as DNA: TGCGCCAGCAGCCAATCAGCACCGGGACTAGCGGGAGCGGGAAGCGGGGAGCTGTTTTTT. It yields the protein CASSQSAPGLAGAGSGELFF. The chain combines TRBV4-3 with TRBJ2-2; 14 bases map to TRBD2. V dropped 2 bases and J dropped 7; count of bases not matched to a gene: 15. The CDR3 spans 20 residues. Germline values: CDR1 LGHNA, CDR2 YSLEER.

The chain carries TRBV11-2 and TRBJ2-3; D is tentatively TRBD1 or TRBD2 (7 bases each). V lost 5 bases and J lost 1, with 10 bases in between. Germline V gene lookup returns CDR1 SGHAT and CDR2 FQNNGV. The CDR3 has 14 residues. The CDR3 protein is CASSAGGGTDTQYF. The CDR3 DNA follows: TGTGCCAGCAGCGCAGGGGGGGGCACAGATACGCAGTATTTT.

The V and J genes are TRBV12-3 or TRBV12-4 and TRBJ2-2, with D hard to call. The CDR3 sequence is 15 residues long. Trimming removed 4 bases at V and 4 bases at J, with 13 bases between. The CDR3 here is CASSSGTAITGELFF. As DNA, the CDR3 is TGTGCCAGCAGTTCCGGCACGGCCATCACCGGGGAGCTGTTTTTT.

In its sample, this clonotype was seen many times. This rearrangement joins TRBV20-1 to TRBJ2-2; unclear D gene. Trimming took 2 bases from V and 0 from J, leaving 7 bases between them. The CDR3 is made up of 14 amino acids. Germline V gene data show CDR1 as DFQATT and CDR2 as SNEGSKA (reference sequence). The CDR3 nucleotides are TGCAGTGCTAGAAAGAGAACGAACACCGGGGAGCTGTTTTTT. The encoded protein is CSARKRTNTGELFF.

The J gene is TRBJ2-1, the V gene TRBV7-2, with TRBD1 identical over 7 bases. The CDR3 loop spans 15 amino acids. J lost 7 bases, V lost 5 bases, and 11 bases had no gene match. The germline gives CDR1 SGHTA, CDR2 FQGNSA. CDR3 amino acids: CASSPPGQRPNEQFF. CDR3 nucleotides: TGTGCCAGCAGCCCGCCGGGACAGCGACCAAATGAGCAGTTCTTC.